The TCR beta chain under discussion was sequenced for a study of lymphopenia after photon versus proton radiotherapy. Notes on the study in general: Post-nadir TCR diversity decline inversely tracked overall survival among those who died. Photon-treated patients lost naive T cells and TCR diversity; proton-treated stayed stable. After the lymphocyte nadir, photon-treated repertoires showed oligoclonal expansion, especially of CD8+ Temra cells. Authors raise, but do not show, better survival with proton therapy.

A note on this clone: Its specificity is unknown.

Between the trimmed V and J ends, which lost 3 bases and 4 bases, there was a span of 13 bases. CDR1 is SGDLS, CDR2 YYNGEE, per germline. This CDR3 has 14 amino acids. Sequencing was performed with immunoSEQ multiplex PCR; in TCRdb, only in-frame clones are kept and a portion is missing. The sample has about 17,000 clones, more than 90% seen once. The chain links TRBV9 to TRBJ1-1; the D gene is possibly TRBD1 (6 bases). Sequenced material: peripheral blood, taken from a patient treated with photon-based radiotherapy. This TCR was sampled from a woman aged 40 to 50 with cholangiocarcinoma. This CDR3 is CASSETGRSTEAFF. DNA of the CDR3: TGTGCCAGCAGCGAGACAGGACGCAGCACTGAAGCTTTCTTT.